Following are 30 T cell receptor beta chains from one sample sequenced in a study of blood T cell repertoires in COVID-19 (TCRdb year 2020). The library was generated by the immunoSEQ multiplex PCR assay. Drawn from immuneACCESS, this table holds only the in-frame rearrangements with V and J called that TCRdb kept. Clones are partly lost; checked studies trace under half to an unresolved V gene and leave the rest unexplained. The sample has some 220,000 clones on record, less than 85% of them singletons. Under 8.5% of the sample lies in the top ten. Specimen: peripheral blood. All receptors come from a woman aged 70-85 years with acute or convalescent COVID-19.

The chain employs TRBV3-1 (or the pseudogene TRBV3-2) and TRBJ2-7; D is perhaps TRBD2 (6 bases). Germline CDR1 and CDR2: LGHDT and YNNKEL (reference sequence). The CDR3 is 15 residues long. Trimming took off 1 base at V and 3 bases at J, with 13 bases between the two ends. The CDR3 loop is CASSQVLVADYEQYV. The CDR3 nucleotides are TGTGCCAGCAGCCAAGTTCTGGTAGCGGACTACGAGCAGTACGTC.

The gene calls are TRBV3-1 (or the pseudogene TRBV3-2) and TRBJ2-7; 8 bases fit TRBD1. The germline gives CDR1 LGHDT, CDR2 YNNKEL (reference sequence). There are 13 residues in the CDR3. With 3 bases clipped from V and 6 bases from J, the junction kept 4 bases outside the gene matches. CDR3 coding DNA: TGTGCCAGCAGCCAGGCGGGACAGGCCGAGCAGTACGTC. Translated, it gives CASSQAGQAEQYV.

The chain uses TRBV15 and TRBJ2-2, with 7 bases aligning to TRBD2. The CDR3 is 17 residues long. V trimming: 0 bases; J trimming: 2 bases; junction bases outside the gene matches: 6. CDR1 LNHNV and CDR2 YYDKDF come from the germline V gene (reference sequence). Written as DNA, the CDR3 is TGTGCCACCAGCAGAGATATGGCTAGCGGAAACACCGGGGAGCTGTTTTTT. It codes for CATSRDMASGNTGELFF.

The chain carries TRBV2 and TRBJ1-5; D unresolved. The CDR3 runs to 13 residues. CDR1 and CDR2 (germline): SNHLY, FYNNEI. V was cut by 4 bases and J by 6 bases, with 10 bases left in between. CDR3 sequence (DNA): TGTGCCAGCAGTGTTGGGGAGGGTCAGCCCCAGCATTTT. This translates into CASSVGEGQPQHF.

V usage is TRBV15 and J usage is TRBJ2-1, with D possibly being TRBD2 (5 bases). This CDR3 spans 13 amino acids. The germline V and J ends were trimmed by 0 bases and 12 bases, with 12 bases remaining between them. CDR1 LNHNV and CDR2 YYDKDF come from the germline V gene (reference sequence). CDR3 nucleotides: TGTGCCACCAGCAGAGATAGAGAGGGTCGGCAGTTCTTC. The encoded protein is CATSRDREGRQFF.

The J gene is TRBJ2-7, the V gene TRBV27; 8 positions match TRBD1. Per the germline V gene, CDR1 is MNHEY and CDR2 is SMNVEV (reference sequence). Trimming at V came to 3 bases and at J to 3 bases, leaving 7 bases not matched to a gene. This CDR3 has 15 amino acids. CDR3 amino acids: CASSFTRGLSYEQYF. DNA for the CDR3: TGTGCCAGCAGTTTCACCAGGGGGCTAAGCTACGAGCAGTACTTC.

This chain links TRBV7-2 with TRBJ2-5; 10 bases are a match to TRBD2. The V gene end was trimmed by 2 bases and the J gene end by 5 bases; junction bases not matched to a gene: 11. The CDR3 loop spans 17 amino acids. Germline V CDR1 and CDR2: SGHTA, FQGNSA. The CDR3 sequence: CASSLQSSSGGRETQYF. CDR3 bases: TGTGCCAGCAGCTTACAATCGTCTAGCGGGGGCCGGGAGACCCAGTACTTC.

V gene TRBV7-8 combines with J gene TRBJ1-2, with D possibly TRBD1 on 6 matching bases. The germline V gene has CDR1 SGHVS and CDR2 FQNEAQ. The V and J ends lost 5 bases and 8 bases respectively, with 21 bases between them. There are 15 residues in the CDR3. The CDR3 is CASSPDRDKGGGYTF. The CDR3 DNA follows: TGTGCCAGCAGCCCCGACCGGGACAAAGGCGGAGGCTACACCTTC.

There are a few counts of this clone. The CDR3 sequence is CASSITGGGNTIYF. In DNA form, the CDR3 reads TGTGCCAGTAGTATAACAGGGGGCGGAAACACCATATATTTT. J is TRBJ1-3 and V is TRBV19, with TRBD1 identical over 9 bases. J gave up 4 bases and V 2 bases, and 0 bases lay outside the gene matches. Germline CDR1 is LNHDA and CDR2 is SQIVND (reference sequence). This CDR3 is built from 14 residues.

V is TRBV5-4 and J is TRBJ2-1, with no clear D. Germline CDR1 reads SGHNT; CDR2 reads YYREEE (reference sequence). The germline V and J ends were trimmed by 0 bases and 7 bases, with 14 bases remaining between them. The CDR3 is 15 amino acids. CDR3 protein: CASSLGGSSLNEQFF. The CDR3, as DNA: TGTGCCAGCAGCTTGGGCGGATCTAGTCTTAATGAGCAGTTCTTC.

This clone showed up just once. The CDR3 DNA sequence: TGCAGCGTTGAACCTTCACAGGGGGTTGGGGGCTACACCTTC. Protein: CSVEPSQGVGGYTF. The rearrangement uses TRBV29-1 and TRBJ1-2, with 8 bases lining up with TRBD1. The CDR3 has 14 residues. Germline V gene data show CDR1 as SQVTM and CDR2 as ANQGSEA. V was clipped by 2 bases and J by 8 bases; unmatched bases: 10. The variable domain in full, completed from reference TRBV29-1 and TRBJ1-2, reads SAVISQKPSRDICQRGTSLTIQCQVDSQVTMMFWYRQQPGQSLTLIATANQGSEATYESGFVIDKFPISRPNLTFSTLTVSNMSPEDSSIYLCSVEPSQGVGGYTFGSGTRLTVV.

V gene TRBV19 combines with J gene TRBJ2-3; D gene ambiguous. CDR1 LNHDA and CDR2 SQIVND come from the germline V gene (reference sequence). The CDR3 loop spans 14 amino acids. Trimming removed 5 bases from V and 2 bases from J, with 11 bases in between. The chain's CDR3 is CASSYQRFTDTQYF. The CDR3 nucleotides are TGTGCCAGTAGTTACCAGCGATTCACAGATACGCAGTATTTT.

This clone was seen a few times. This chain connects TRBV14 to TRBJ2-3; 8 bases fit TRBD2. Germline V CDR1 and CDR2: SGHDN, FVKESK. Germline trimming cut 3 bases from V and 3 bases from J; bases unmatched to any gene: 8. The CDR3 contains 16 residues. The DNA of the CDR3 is TGTGCCAGCAGCCACCTTAGCGGGGTCGGAACAGATACGCAGTATTTT. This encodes CASSHLSGVGTDTQYF.

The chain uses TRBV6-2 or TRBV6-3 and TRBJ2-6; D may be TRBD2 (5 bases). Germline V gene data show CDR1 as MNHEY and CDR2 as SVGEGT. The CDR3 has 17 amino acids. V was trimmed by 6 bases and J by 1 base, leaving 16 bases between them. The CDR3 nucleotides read TGTGCCAGCAGCCCCAGGTGGGTAGCGTCTGGGGCCAACGTCCTGACTTTC. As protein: CASSPRWVASGANVLTF.

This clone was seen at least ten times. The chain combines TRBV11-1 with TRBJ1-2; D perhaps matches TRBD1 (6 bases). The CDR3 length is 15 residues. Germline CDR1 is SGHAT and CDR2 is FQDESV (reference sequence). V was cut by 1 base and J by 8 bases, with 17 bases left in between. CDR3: CASSLGEPGTRGYTF. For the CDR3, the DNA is TGTGCCAGCAGCTTAGGAGAACCCGGGACACGCGGCTACACCTTC.

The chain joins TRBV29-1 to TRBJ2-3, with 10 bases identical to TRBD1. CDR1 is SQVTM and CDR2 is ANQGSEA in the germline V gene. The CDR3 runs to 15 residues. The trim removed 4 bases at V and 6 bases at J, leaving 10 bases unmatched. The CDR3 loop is CSVGRRGQGFDTQYF. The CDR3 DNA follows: TGCAGCGTTGGTAGGAGGGGACAGGGGTTCGATACGCAGTATTTT.

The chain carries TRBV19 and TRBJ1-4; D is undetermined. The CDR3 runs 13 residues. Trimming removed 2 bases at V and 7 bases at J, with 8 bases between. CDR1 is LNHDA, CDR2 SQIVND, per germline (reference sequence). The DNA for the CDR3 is TGTGCCAGTAGTATACAGGAGGGTGAAAAACTGTTTTTT. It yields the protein CASSIQEGEKLFF.

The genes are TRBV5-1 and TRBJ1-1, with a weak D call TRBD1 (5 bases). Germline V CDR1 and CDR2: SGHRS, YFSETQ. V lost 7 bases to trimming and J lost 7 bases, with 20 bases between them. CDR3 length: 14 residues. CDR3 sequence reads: CASARDSPHLEAFF. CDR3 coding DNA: TGCGCCAGCGCTAGAGACAGTCCTCACCTTGAAGCTTTCTTT.

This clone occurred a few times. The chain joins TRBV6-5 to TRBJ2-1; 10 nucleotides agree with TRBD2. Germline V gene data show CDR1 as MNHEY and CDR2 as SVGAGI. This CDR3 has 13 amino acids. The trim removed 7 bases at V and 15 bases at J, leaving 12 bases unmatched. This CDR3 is CASIGTSVPAPFF. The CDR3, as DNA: TGTGCCAGCATAGGGACTAGCGTCCCCGCTCCGTTCTTC.

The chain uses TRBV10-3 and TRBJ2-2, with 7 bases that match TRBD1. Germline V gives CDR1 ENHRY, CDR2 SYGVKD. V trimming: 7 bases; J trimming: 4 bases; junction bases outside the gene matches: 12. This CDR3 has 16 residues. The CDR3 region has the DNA TGTGCCATCAACCACACCCCGGGACAGAGCACCGGGGAGCTGTTTTTT. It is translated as CAINHTPGQSTGELFF.

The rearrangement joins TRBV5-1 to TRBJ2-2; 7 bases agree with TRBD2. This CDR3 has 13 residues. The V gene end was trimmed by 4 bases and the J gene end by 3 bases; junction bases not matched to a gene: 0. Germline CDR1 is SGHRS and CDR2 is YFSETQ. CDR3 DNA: TGCGCCAGCAGCCGGGGGGACACCGGGGAGCTGTTTTTT. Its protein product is CASSRGDTGELFF.

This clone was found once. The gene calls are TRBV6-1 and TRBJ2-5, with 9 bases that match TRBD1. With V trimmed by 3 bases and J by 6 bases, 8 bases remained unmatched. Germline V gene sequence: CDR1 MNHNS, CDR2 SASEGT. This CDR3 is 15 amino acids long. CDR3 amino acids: CASSDPGTGLQTQYF. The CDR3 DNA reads TGTGCCAGCAGTGACCCCGGGACAGGGTTACAGACCCAGTACTTC.

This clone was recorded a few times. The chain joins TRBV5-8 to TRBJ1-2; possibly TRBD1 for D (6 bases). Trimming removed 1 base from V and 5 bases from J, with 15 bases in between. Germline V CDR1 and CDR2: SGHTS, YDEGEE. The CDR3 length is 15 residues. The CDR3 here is CASSLYRTVNYGYTF. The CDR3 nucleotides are TGTGCCAGCAGCTTGTATCGGACAGTTAATTATGGCTACACCTTC. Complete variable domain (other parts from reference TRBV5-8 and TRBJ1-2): EAGVTQSPTHLIKTRGQQATLRCSPISGHTSVYWYQQALGLGLQFLLWYDEGEERNRGNFPPRFSGRQFPNYSSELNVNALELEDSALYLCASSLYRTVNYGYTFGSGTRLTVV.

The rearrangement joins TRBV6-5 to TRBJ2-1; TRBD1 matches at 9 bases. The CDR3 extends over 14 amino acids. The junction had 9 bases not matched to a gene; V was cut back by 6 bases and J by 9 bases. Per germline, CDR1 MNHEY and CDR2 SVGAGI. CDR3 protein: CASSEGTGLGEQFF. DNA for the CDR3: TGTGCCAGCAGCGAGGGGACAGGGCTTGGTGAGCAGTTCTTC.

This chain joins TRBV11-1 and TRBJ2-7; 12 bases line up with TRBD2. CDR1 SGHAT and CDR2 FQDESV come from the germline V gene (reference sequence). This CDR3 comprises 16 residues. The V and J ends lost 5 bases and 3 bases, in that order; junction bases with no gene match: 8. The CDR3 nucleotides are TGTGCCAGCAGCCTAAGGACTAGCGGGGCCTACTACGAGCAGTACTTC. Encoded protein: CASSLRTSGAYYEQYF.

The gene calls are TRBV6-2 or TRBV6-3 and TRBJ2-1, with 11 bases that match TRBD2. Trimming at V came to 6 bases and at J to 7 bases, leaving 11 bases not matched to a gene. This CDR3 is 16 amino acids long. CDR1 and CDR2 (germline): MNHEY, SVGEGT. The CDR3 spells CASSRNPSGGPNEQFF. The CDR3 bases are TGTGCCAGCAGCCGCAACCCTAGCGGGGGGCCTAATGAGCAGTTCTTC.

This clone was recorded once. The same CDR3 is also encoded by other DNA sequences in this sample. CDR3 bases: TGTGCCAGCAGTGAAAGGGGTTACGAGCAGTACTTC. Protein: CASSERGYEQYF. The V gene is TRBV2, the J gene TRBJ2-7; D perhaps matches TRBD1 (5 bases). In germline, CDR1 is SNHLY, CDR2 FYNNEI. The CDR3 is 12 amino acids. Trimming removed 2 bases at V and 4 bases at J, with 6 bases between.

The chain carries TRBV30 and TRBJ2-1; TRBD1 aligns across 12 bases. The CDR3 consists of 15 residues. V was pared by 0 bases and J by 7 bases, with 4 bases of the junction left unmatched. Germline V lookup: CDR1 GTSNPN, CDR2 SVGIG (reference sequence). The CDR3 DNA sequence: TGTGCCTGGAGTGTGGGACAGGGGGCATTGAATGAGCAGTTCTTC. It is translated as CAWSVGQGALNEQFF.

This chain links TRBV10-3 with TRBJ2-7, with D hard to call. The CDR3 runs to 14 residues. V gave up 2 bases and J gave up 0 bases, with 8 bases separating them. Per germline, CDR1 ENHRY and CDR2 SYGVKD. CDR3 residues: CAISEGQLSYEQYF. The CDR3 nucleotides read TGTGCCATCAGTGAGGGGCAGCTCTCCTACGAGCAGTACTTC.

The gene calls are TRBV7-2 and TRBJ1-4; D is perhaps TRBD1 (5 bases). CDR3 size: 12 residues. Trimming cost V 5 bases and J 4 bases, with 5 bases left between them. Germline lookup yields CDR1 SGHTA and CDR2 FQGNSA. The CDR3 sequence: CASSQGNEKLFF. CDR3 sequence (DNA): TGTGCCAGCAGCCAGGGTAATGAAAAACTGTTTTTT.